This section outlines one TCR beta chain sequence together with its context. PCR employed 60 Vbeta and 13 Jbeta primers. Only in-frame clones appear in the TCRdb table, and some are missing; sequencing was by immunoSEQ multiplex PCR. The table has tens of thousands of clones, around nine tenths seen once; the top ten hold around 3%. The data are from a study of cytomegalovirus exposure and HLA in healthy donors. Overall study: Earlier results showed approximately 110 million unique TCR beta sequences derived from approximately 180 million T cells.

The V gene's germline CDR1 is MNHEY and CDR2 SMNVEV (reference sequence). V was clipped by 0 bases and J by 3 bases, with 9 bases between them. The CDR3 has 14 residues. The TCR sequence derives from a boy younger than 18 in good health and CMV-seronegative. The V call is TRBV27, the J call TRBJ2-7; the D is unclear. Sequenced input: PBMCs. Written as DNA, the CDR3 is TGTGCCAGCAGTTTATCCGGTTCTTTCTACGAGCAGTACTTC. Translating gives CASSLSGSFYEQYF.